This TCR beta chain was retrieved from a study of CD8 T cells in Susac syndrome. About the study: The Susac syndrome patients that were sequenced included more than 5 with active disease and roughly 8 in remission.

With regard to this clonotype: Its specificity is not known.

Reverse transcription of about 0.45 to 1 ug RNA was performed with random hexamers. An immunoSEQ multiplex PCR generated amplified TCR beta CDR3 products spanning 54 Vbeta and 13 Jbeta. TCRdb re-derived calls from the immunoSEQ multiplex PCR reads in MiXCR, one entry per CDR3 protein. The repertoire has about 190,000 distinct CDR3 sequences, approximately 95% of them found once; the top ten carry about 0.17%. Trimming shortened V by 5 bases and J by 0 bases, and 7 bases separated the two germline ends. CDR1 is LNHNV, CDR2 YYDKDF, per germline (reference sequence). CDR3 size: 13 residues. General study findings and limits: Susac-specific public clones numbered approximately 15 in total CD8+ repertoires (and 4 or 5 in CD8+ TEMRA repertoires).

This sequence was found in a human donor with Susac syndrome. V is TRBV15 and J is TRBJ1-2; D is perhaps TRBD1 (6 bases). The material sequenced was CD8+ T cells from PBMCs. This CDR3 reads CATSDRTNYGYTF. CDR3 DNA: TGTGCCACCAGCGACAGGACTAACTATGGCTACACCTTC.